This T cell receptor beta chain emerged from a study of T cells after posttransplantation cyclophosphamide. The CDR3 has 15 residues. The germline V gene encodes CDR1 SEHNR and CDR2 FQNEAQ (reference sequence). With V trimmed by 5 bases and J by 9 bases, 10 bases remained unmatched. Note on this clone: The antigen is undetermined.

Study-level findings and limits: Recipient CMV seropositivity and CMV reactivation strongly tracked TRB clonality.

Generated by immunoSEQ multiplex PCR, the TCRdb table keeps only in-frame clones and is missing some. The table records around 66,000 clones, just under 95% of them present only once. The receptor comes from a woman aged 30 to 39 in good health and a related stem cell transplant donor. The chain employs TRBV7-9 and TRBJ2-1, with 10 bases matching TRBD1. Source material: PBMCs. CDR3: CASSPTGTGAVEQFF. The CDR3 DNA reads TGTGCCAGCAGCCCGACCGGGACAGGGGCGGTTGAGCAGTTCTTC.